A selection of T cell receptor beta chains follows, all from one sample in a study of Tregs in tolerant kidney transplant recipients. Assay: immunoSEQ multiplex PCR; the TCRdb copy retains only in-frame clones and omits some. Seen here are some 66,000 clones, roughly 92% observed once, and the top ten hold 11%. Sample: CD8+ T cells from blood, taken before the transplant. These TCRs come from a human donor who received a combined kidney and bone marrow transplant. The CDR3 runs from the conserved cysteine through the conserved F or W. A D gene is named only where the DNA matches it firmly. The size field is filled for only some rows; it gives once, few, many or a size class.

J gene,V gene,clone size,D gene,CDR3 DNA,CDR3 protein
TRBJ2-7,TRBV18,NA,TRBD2,TGTGCCAGCTCACCCACGAAAGGGACTAGCGACTCCTACGAGCAGTACTTC,CASSPTKGTSDSYEQYF
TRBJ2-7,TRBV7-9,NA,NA,TGTGCCAGCAGCCCAAAGACTGTCACCTACGAGCAGTACTTC,CASSPKTVTYEQYF
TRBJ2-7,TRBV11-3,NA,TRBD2,TGTGCCAGCAGCTGGGGCGGGAGGGCCGTATCGTACTTC,CASSWGGRAVSYF
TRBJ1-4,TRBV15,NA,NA,TGTGCCACCACTTCCCGAGCAACTAATGAAAAACTGTTTTTT,CATTSRATNEKLFF
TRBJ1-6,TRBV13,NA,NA,TGTGCCAGCAGCTTAGTCGATAGCTCCTATAATTCACCCCTCCACTTT,CASSLVDSSYNSPLHF
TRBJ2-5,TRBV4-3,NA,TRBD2,TGCGCCAGCAGCCAAGATATTCCGGGGGGGAACCAAGAGACCCAGTACTTC,CASSQDIPGGNQETQYF
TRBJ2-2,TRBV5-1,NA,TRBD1,TGCGCCAGCAGCTTGTGGCAGGGGGCGGCCACCGGGGAGCTGTTTTTT,CASSLWQGAATGELFF
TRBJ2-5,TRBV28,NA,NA,TGTGCCAGCAGTGCGTTGGAGTGGCCACAAGAGACCCAGTACTTC,CASSALEWPQETQYF
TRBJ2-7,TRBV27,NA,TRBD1,TGTGCCAGCAGTAACCTCGCAGGGACAGGGATCACCTACGAGCAGTACTTC,CASSNLAGTGITYEQYF
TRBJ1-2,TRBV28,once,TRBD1,TGTGCCAGTAACTCCAGGGGGCATGACTATGGCTACACCTTC,CASNSRGHDYGYTF
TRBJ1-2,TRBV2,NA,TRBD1,TGTGCCAGAAAGGGCCCGGGACAGCTTAACTATGGCTACACCTTC,CARKGPGQLNYGYTF
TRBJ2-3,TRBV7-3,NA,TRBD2,TGTGCCAGCAGCATTAGCGGGGGGGCGGCAGATACGCAGTATTTT,CASSISGGAADTQYF
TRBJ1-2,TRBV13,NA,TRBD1,TGTGCCAGCAGCTCCGGGACAGGGATTTATGGCTACACCTTC,CASSSGTGIYGYTF
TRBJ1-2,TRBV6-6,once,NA,TGTGCCAGCACCGACAGGTCACAAGGGTATGGCTACACCTTC,CASTDRSQGYGYTF
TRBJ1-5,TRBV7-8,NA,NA,TGTGCCAGCAGCTGGGGAGATCATAGCAATCAGCCCCAGCATTTT,CASSWGDHSNQPQHF
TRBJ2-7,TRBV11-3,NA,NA,TGTGCCAGCAGCTTGGACAGTAGCTACGAGCAGTACTTC,CASSLDSSYEQYF
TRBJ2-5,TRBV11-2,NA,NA,TGTGCCAGCAGCTTACGAGAGACCCAGTACTTC,CASSLRETQYF
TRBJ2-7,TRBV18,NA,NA,TGTGCCAGCTCCCCGAGGGATAGTTATCCCTACGAGCAGTACTTC,CASSPRDSYPYEQYF
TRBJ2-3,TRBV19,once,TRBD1,TGTGCCAGTAGTATAGATCTCAGGACAGGGACCCCAGATACGCAGTATTTT,CASSIDLRTGTPDTQYF
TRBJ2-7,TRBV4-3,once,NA,TGCGCCAGCAGTGCGGGTCGATCCTACGAGCAGTACTTC,CASSAGRSYEQYF
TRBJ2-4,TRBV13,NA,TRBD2,TGTGCCAGCAGCCAAGGACTAGCGGGGGGGCTGTCCAAAAACATTCAGTACTTC,CASSQGLAGGLSKNIQYF
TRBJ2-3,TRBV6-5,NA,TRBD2,TGTGCCAGCAGTATTGGGACTAGCCGAACAGATACGCAGTATTTT,CASSIGTSRTDTQYF
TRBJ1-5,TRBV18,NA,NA,TGTGCCAGCTCACTTACTGGGGGCAAGGAGCCCCAGCATTTT,CASSLTGGKEPQHF
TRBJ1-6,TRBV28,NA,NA,TGTGCCAGCAGTCCATCCCTTTGGACAGAGAGCTCCTATAATTCACCCCTCCACTTT,CASSPSLWTESSYNSPLHF
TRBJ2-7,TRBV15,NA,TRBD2,TGTGCCACCAGCAGAGCGGCGGGGGATAACTACGAGCAGTACTTC,CATSRAAGDNYEQYF
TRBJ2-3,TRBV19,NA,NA,TGTGCCAGTAGTGCCATAGCGGTTAACACAGATACGCAGTATTTT,CASSAIAVNTDTQYF
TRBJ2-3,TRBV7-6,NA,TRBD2,TGTGCCAGCAGCTTAATACGGACTAGCGGGGGGGAAAATACGCAGTATTTT,CASSLIRTSGGENTQYF
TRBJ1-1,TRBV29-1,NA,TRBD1,TGCAGCGCTAGACAGGGTACGATGCCTGAAGCTTTCTTT,CSARQGTMPEAFF
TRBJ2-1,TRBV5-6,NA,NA,TGTGCCAGCAGCTTGGGAGTTTCCTACAATGAGCAGTTCTTC,CASSLGVSYNEQFF
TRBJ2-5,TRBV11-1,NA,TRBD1,TGTGCCAGCACCGGACAGGGCAAAGAGACCCAGTACTTC,CASTGQGKETQYF
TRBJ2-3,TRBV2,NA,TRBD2,TGTGCCAGCACGGGGACTAGCGCGATCCACACAGATACGCAGTATTTT,CASTGTSAIHTDTQYF
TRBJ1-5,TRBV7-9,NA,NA,TGTGCCAGCACCTCAACCCAGGCAGGTAATCAGCCCCAGCATTTT,CASTSTQAGNQPQHF
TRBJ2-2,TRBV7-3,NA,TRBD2,TGTGCCAGCAGCTTACAGGGACTAGCGGGGGGGCCGGACACCGGGGAGCTGTTTTTT,CASSLQGLAGGPDTGELFF
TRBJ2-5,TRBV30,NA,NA,TGTGCCTGGAGTGTACACGGCGGGGAGACCCAGTACTTC,CAWSVHGGETQYF
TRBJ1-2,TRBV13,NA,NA,TGTGCCAGCAGCATCGGACTAGGGGGCTACACCTTC,CASSIGLGGYTF
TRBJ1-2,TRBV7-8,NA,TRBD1,TGTGCCAGCAGCCTCCTGGACAGGGTCGACTATGGCTACACCTTC,CASSLLDRVDYGYTF
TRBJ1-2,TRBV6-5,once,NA,TGTGCCAGCAGTTACTCATCAGGGGCCCACTATGGCTACACCTTC,CASSYSSGAHYGYTF
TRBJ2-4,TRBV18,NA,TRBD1,TGTGCCAGCGCCACAGGGGTGGGAAGGATCGGGATAGCCAAAAACATTCAGTACTTC,CASATGVGRIGIAKNIQYF
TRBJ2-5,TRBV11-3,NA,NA,TGTGCCAGCAGCTTGGCCCAAGAGACCCAGTACTTC,CASSLAQETQYF
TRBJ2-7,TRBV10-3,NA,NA,TGTGCCATCAGTGAGTCGCAGGGCCCGACCTCCTACGAGCAGTACTTC,CAISESQGPTSYEQYF
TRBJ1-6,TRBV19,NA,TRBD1,TGTGCCAGTAGCTGGGGACAGGAGGGTTCACCCCTCCACTTT,CASSWGQEGSPLHF
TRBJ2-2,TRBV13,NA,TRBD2,TGTGCCAGCAGCCTGATGGGGGACTATGGGGAGCTGTTTTTT,CASSLMGDYGELFF
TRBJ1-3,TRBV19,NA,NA,TGTGCCAGTAGCCACGGACAGCTATACTCTGGAAACACCATATATTTT,CASSHGQLYSGNTIYF
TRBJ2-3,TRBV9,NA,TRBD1,TGTGCCAGCAGCGCGCAGGGGGTTACAGATACGCAGTATTTT,CASSAQGVTDTQYF
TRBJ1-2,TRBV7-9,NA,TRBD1,TGTGCCAGCAGCCCAAGTCCCGGGACAGGGGTCAGTAACTATGGCTACACCTTC,CASSPSPGTGVSNYGYTF
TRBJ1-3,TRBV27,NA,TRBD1,TGTGCCAGCAGTTTGACAGGGGGATCTTCTGGAAACACCATATATTTT,CASSLTGGSSGNTIYF
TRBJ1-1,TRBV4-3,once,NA,TGCGCCAGCAGCCAAGATCCGGGGAATCGTTGGGAAGCTTTCTTT,CASSQDPGNRWEAFF
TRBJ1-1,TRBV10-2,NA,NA,TGCGCCAGCAGTGGCCCCAAGGTCGGGGAGGGGTGGACTGAAGCTTTCTTT,CASSGPKVGEGWTEAFF
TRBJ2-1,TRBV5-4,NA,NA,TGTGCCAGCAGCGCTGAACTCGATCGCGGGGCAAGTGAGCAGTTCTTC,CASSAELDRGASEQFF
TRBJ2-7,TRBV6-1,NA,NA,TGTGCCAGCAGTGAGAGGGAGGCCTACGAGCAGTACTTC,CASSEREAYEQYF
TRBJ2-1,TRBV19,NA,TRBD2,TGTGCCAGTAGTATAGTTCTGGGACTAGCGGGAGACAATGAGCAGTTCTTC,CASSIVLGLAGDNEQFF
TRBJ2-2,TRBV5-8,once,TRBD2,TGTGCCAGCAGCTTGGTAGCGGGGGGGCCCACCGGGGAGCTGTTTTTT,CASSLVAGGPTGELFF
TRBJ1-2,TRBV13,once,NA,TGTGCCAGCAGCCCCGGGCGGGGCGGATTAAGTATGGGCTACACCTTC,CASSPGRGGLSMGYTF
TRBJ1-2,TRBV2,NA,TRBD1,TGTGCCAGCAGTGTAGACGGGACAGGGGGTGGCTACACCTTC,CASSVDGTGGGYTF
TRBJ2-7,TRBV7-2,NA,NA,TGTGCCAGCAGCTTATCTTCCTACGAGCAGTACTTC,CASSLSSYEQYF
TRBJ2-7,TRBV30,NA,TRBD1,TGTGCCTGGGGCGACTGGACAGGGCCCGAGCAGTACTTC,CAWGDWTGPEQYF
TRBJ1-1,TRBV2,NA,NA,TGTGCCAGCAGTACTTTATTGGAAGCTTTCTTT,CASSTLLEAFF
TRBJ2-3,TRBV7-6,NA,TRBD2,TGTGCCAGCAGCTTAGTAGCGGGACTGGATACGCAGTATTTT,CASSLVAGLDTQYF
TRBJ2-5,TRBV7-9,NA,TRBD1,TGTGCCAGCAGCTCTCGGACAGGGGAAAAGACCCAGTACTTC,CASSSRTGEKTQYF